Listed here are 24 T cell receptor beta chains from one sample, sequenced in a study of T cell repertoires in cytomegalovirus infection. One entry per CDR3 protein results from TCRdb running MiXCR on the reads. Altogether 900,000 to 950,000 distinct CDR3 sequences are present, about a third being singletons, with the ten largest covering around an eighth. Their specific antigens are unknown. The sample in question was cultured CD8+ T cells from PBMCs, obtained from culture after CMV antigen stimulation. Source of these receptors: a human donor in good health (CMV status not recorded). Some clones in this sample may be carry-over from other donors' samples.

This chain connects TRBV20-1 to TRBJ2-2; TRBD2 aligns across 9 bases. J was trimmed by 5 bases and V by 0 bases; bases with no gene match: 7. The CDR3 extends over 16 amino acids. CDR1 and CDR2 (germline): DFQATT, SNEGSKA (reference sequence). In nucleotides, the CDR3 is TGCAGTGCTAGAGATGCGGGGGGGGGGTTGACCGGGGAGCTGTTTTTT. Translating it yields CSARDAGGGLTGELFF.

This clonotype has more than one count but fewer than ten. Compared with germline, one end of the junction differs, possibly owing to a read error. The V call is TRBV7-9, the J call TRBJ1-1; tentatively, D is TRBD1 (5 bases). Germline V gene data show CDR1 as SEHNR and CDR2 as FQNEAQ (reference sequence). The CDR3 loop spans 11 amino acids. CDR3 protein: CASSKGRGVLF. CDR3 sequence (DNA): TGTGCCAGCAGCAAGGGACGGGGAGTTCTCTTT. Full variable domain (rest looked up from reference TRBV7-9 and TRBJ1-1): DTGVSQNPRHKITKRGQNVTFRCDPISEHNRLYWYRQTLGQGPEFLTYFQNEAQLEKSRLLSDRFSAERPKGSFSTLEIQRTEQGDSAMYLCASSKGRGVLFGQGTRLTVV.

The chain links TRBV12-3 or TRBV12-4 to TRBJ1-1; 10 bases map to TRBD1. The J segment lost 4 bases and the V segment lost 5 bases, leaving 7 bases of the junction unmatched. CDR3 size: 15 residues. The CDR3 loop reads CASSTDRGRSTEAFF. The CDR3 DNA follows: TGTGCCAGCAGTACTGACAGGGGGCGAAGCACTGAAGCTTTCTTT.

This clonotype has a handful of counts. CDR3: CASQLNRGQGTEAFF. The CDR3 DNA reads as TGTGCCAGTCAACTGAACAGGGGGCAAGGAACTGAAGCTTTCTTT. The V call is TRBV19, the J call TRBJ1-1; 9 bases agree with TRBD1. The CDR3 is 15 residues long. Germline V gene lookup returns CDR1 LNHDA and CDR2 SQIVND (reference sequence). After removal of 8 bases from V and 5 bases from J, the junction contained 12 bases not matched to a gene.

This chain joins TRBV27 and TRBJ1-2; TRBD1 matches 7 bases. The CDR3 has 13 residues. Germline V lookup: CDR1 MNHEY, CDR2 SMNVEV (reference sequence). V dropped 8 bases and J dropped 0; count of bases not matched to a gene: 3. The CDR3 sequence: CASRDSSNYGYTF. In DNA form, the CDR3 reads TGTGCCAGCCGGGACAGCTCTAACTATGGCTACACCTTC.

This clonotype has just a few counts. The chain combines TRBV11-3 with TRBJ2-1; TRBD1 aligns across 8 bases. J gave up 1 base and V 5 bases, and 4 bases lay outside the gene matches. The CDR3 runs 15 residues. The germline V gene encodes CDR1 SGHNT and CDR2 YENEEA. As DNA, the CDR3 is TGTGCCAGCAGCCCCCGACAGGGGTCCTACAATGAGCAGTTCTTC. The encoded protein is CASSPRQGSYNEQFF.

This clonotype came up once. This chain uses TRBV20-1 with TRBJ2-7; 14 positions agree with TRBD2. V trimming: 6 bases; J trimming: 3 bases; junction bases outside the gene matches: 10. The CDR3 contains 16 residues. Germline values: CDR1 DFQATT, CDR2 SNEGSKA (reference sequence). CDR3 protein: CSANPGTSGGLYEQYF. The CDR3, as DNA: TGCAGTGCGAATCCCGGGACTAGCGGGGGCCTCTACGAGCAGTACTTC.

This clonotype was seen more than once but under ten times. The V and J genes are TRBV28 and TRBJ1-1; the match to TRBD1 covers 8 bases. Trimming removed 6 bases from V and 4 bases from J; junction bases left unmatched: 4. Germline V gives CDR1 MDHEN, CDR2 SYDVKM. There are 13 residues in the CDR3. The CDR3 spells CASRPRGPTEAFF. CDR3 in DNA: TGTGCCAGCAGGCCCAGGGGGCCCACTGAAGCTTTCTTT.

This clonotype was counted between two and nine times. This chain's CDR3 is CASSFSLTYGYTF. The CDR3 nucleotides read TGTGCCAGCAGTTTCTCCCTAACCTATGGCTACACCTTC. The chain uses TRBV12-3 or TRBV12-4 and TRBJ1-2, with D hard to call. The CDR3 length is 13 residues. Trimming took 3 bases from V and 4 from J, leaving 9 bases between them.

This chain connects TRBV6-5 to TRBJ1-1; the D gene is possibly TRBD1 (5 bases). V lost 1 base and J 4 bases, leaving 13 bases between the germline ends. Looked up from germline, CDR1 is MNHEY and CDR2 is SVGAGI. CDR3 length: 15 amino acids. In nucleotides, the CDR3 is TGTGCCAGCAGTTACTGGGAAGGGGAAGGCACTGAAGCTTTCTTT. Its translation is CASSYWEGEGTEAFF.

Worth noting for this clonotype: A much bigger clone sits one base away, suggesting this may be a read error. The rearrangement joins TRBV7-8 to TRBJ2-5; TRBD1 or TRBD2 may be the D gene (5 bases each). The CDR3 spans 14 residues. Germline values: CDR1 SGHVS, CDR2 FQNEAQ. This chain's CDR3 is CANSFLRGQETQYF. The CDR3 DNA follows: TGTGCCAACAGCTTCTTGAGGGGCCAAGAGACCCAGTACTTC.

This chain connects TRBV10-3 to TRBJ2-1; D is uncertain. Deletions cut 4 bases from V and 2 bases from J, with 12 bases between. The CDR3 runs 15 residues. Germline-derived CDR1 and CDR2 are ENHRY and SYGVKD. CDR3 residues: CAISGVRAAYNEQFF. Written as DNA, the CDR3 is TGTGCCATCAGTGGTGTAAGGGCGGCCTACAATGAGCAGTTCTTC.

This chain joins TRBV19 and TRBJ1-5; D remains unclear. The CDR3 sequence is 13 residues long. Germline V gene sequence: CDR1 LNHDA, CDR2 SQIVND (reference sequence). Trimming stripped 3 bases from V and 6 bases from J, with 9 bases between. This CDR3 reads CASSIIWGQPQHF. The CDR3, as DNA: TGTGCCAGTAGTATTATCTGGGGTCAGCCCCAGCATTTT. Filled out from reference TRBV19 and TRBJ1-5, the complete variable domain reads DGGITQSPKYLFRKEGQNVTLSCEQNLNHDAMYWYRQDPGQGLRLIYYSQIVNDFQKGDIAEGYSVSREKKESFPLTVTSAQKNPTAFYLCASSIIWGQPQHFGDGTRLSIL.

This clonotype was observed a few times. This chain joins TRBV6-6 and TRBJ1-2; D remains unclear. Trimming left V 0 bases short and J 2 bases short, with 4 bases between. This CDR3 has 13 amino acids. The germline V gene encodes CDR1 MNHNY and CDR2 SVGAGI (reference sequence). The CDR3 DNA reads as TGTGCCAGCAGTTACTCATCAAACTATGGCTACACCTTC. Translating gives CASSYSSNYGYTF.

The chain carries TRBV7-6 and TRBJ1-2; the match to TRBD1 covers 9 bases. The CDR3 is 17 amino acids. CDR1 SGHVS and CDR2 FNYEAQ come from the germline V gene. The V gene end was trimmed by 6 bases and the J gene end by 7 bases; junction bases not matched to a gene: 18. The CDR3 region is CASRGFPPGTGNRGYTF. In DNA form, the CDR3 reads TGTGCCAGCAGGGGGTTTCCACCCGGGACAGGGAATCGTGGCTACACCTTC.

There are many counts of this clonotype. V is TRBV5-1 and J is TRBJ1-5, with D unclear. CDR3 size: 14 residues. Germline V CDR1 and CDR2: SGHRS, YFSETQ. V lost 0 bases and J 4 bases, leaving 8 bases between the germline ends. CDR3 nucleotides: TGCGCCAGCAGCTTGGACAACTGGAATCAGCCCCAGCATTTT. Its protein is CASSLDNWNQPQHF.

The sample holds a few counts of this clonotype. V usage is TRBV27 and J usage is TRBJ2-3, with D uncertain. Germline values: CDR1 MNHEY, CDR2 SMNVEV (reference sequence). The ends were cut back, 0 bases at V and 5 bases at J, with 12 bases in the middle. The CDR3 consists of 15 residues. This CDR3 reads CASSLSGLSLDTQYF. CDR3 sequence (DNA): TGTGCCAGCAGTTTATCGGGTCTATCCTTAGATACGCAGTATTTT.

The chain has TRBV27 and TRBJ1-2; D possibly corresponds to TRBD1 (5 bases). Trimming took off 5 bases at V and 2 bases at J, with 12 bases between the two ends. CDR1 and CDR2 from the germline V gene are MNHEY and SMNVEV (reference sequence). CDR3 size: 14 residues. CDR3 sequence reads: CASSPRWGNYGYTF. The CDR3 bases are TGTGCCAGCAGTCCCCGTTGGGGGAACTATGGCTACACCTTC.

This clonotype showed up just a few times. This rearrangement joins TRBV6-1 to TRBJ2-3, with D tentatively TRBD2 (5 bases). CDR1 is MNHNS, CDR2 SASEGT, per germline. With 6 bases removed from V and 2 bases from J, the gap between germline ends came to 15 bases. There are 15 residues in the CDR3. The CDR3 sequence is CASRRTSFPTDTQYF. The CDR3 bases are TGTGCCAGCAGACGAACTAGTTTTCCCACAGATACGCAGTATTTT.

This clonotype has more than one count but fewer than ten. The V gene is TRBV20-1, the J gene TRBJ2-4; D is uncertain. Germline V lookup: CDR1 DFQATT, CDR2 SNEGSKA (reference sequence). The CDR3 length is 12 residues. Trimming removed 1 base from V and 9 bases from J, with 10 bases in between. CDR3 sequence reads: CSARGTRIIQYF. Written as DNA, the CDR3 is TGCAGTGCTAGAGGGACCCGTATCATTCAGTACTTC.

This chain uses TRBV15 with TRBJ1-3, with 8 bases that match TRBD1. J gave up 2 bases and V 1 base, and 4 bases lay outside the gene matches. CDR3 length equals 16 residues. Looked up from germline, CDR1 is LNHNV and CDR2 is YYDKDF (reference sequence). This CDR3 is CATSRVRTGTGNTIYF. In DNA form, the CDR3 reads TGTGCCACCAGCAGAGTTCGGACAGGGACTGGAAACACCATATATTTT.

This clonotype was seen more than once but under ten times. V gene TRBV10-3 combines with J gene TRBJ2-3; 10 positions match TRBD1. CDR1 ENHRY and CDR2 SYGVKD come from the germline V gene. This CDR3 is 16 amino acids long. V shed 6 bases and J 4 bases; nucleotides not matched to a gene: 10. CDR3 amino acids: CAISGRDRGSPDTQYF. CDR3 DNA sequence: TGTGCCATCAGCGGTCGGGACAGGGGTAGCCCAGATACGCAGTATTTT.

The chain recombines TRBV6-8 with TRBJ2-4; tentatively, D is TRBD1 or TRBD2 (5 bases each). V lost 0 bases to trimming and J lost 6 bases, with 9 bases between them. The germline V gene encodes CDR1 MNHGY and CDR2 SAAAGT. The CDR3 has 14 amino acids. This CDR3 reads CASSYSAGRNIQYF. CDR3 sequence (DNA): TGTGCCAGCAGTTACTCGGCAGGGAGAAACATTCAGTACTTC.

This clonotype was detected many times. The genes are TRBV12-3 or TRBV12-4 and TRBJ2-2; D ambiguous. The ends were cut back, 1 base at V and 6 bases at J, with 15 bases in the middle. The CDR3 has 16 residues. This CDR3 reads CASSLETSLNPGELFF. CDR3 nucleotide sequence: TGTGCCAGCAGTTTAGAAACAAGCCTTAATCCCGGGGAGCTGTTTTTT.